This T cell receptor beta chain was profiled in a study of response to subunit inactivated influenza vaccine. Overall study results and limits: Seasonal influenza vaccination, on each occasion, was suggested by the authors to recruit few new T cells.

In TCRdb, the RT-PCR reads were re-called with MiXCR into one record per CDR3 protein. The table includes hundreds of thousands of distinct CDR3 sequences, 10% to 15% detected once. To note about this clonotype: Its specificity is not known.

The CDR3 sequence is 14 residues long. Trimming cost V 5 bases and J 4 bases, with 14 bases left between them. Per germline, CDR1 SGHTA and CDR2 FQGNSA. The rearrangement joins TRBV7-2 to TRBJ2-5, with D possibly called TRBD1 or TRBD2 (5 bases each). This clonotype was obtained from a man between 45 and 60 years old who received an inactivated influenza vaccine. This specimen consisted of PBMCs from blood, obtained on the day of vaccination. For the CDR3, the DNA is TGTGCCAGCAGCCCTTTCGCTGGGACAGAGACCCAGTACTTC. It encodes CASSPFAGTETQYF.